This T cell receptor beta chain was retrieved from a study of blood T cell dynamics during melanoma immunotherapy. Time point noted: pre-treatment baseline. Apart from two fast progressors, RECIST 1.1 response was judged 12 weeks post-infusion. The germline gives CDR1 GTSNPN, CDR2 SVGIG (reference sequence). The V segment lost 3 bases and the J segment 4 bases; nucleotides outside the gene matches: 6. CDR3 length: 15 amino acids. Findings and caveats of the study: At W3, later disease-control patients showed bifurcated PBMC repertoire changes, unlike progressors. It remained unknown if the driving T cell clones were melanoma-specific.

Each bulk PBMC sample had 300 to 350 ng DNA loaded. Libraries were prepared by immunoSEQ multiplex PCR; TCRdb keeps only in-frame clonotypes and omits some of them. The top ten clones hold around 10% of a sample with 9,900 or so clones, 88% of them seen once. With respect to this clone: The target antigen is unknown.

This sequence originates from a human donor with melanoma. This sample comprised blood, obtained from a patient treated with checkpoint blockade. This rearrangement joins TRBV30 to TRBJ2-5; 12 bases agree with TRBD2. CDR3 DNA sequence: TGTGCCTGGAGACTAGCGGGAGGTCGGATAGAGACCCAGTACTTC. Its translation is CAWRLAGGRIETQYF.